The 6 T cell receptor beta chains below all came from one sample that was sequenced in a study of shared clonotypes between healthy human individuals. TCRdb's copy holds only in-frame clones and misses some; the assay was immunoSEQ multiplex PCR. The sample shows under 2,500,000 clones, almost 96% of them seen only once. The sample comprised naive CD4+ T cells sorted from blood. Subset in this sample: CD45RA+ positively selected. These receptors were obtained from a man between 18 and 35 years old in good health.

This chain joins TRBV6-6 and TRBJ2-6; perhaps D is TRBD1 or TRBD2 (5 bases each). The CDR3 sequence is 15 residues long. CDR1 is MNHNY and CDR2 is SVGAGI in the germline V gene (reference sequence). Deletions cut 6 bases from V and 0 bases from J, with 9 bases between. CDR3 sequence: CASRRDPSGANVLTF. DNA of the CDR3: TGTGCCAGCAGAAGGGACCCCTCTGGGGCCAACGTCCTGACTTTC.

The CDR3 bases are TGTGCCAGCAGCTTAAGAGGGGTTTTGGTATCCGAGCAGTACTTC. Amino acid sequence: CASSLRGVLVSEQYF. The chain is built from TRBV6-5 and TRBJ2-7; D could derive from TRBD1 or TRBD2 (5 bases each). The V end was cut by 6 bases, the J end by 6 bases, with 21 bases between. CDR3 length: 15 amino acids. Germline CDR1 MNHEY, CDR2 SVGAGI.

Comment on this clone: Other DNA sequences of this sample code for an identical CDR3. The chain uses TRBV7-2 and TRBJ2-5; TRBD1 matches 7 bases. Germline assignment: CDR1 SGHTA and CDR2 FQGNSA. The CDR3 sequence is 14 residues long. J lost 5 bases, V lost 3 bases, and 6 bases had no gene match. In nucleotides, the CDR3 is TGTGCCAGCAGCTTGGAAAGGGGGCCGGAGACCCAGTACTTC. It encodes CASSLERGPETQYF. Filled out from reference TRBV7-2 and TRBJ2-5, the complete variable domain reads GAGVSQSPSNKVTEKGKDVELRCDPISGHTALYWYRQSLGQGLEFLIYFQGNSAPDKSGLPSDRFSAERTGGSVSTLTIQRTQQEDSAVYLCASSLERGPETQYFGPGTRLLVL.

The chain uses TRBV4-1 and TRBJ2-1; 10 nucleotides line up with TRBD2. The CDR3 has 16 residues. Germline trimming cut 4 bases from V and 7 bases from J; bases unmatched to any gene: 10. Germline lookup yields CDR1 MGHRA and CDR2 YSYEKL. DNA for the CDR3: TGCGCCAGCAGCCCGCAGGGCCTAGCGGGAGCAAATGAGCAGTTCTTC. Encoded protein: CASSPQGLAGANEQFF.

This clone has just a few counts. The genes are TRBV5-4 and TRBJ2-7; 9 bases are shared with TRBD2. J gave up 6 bases and V 0 bases, and 10 bases lay outside the gene matches. The germline V gene has CDR1 SGHNT and CDR2 YYREEE (reference sequence). This CDR3 is built from 16 residues. The CDR3 sequence: CASSLDVASGTLEQYF. As DNA, the CDR3 is TGTGCCAGCAGCTTGGACGTGGCTAGCGGGACCCTCGAGCAGTACTTC.

V gene TRBV11-2 combines with J gene TRBJ2-5, with a tentative D call TRBD2 (6 bases). Germline V gene sequence: CDR1 SGHAT, CDR2 FQNNGV. Trimming took off 2 bases at V and 0 bases at J, with 22 bases between the two ends. This CDR3 has 19 residues. This CDR3 is CASSLLARGLGYYQETQYF. For the CDR3, the DNA is TGTGCCAGCAGCTTATTAGCAAGGGGACTCGGATACTACCAAGAGACCCAGTACTTC.